This T cell receptor (beta chain) was sequenced in a study of identical twins. The study, taken as a whole, reports: Within beta out-of-frame sequences, the excess sharing observed between twins was weaker. Possibly, invariant MAIT and iNKT cells partly confounded zero-insertion analyses.

A remark on this clonotype: The antigen is not known.

Addition of a universal primer site occurred through template switching, and cDNA carried unique molecular identifiers. TCRdb reanalysed the 5' RACE reads using MiXCR and keeps one entry per CDR3 protein. The repertoire includes hundreds of thousands of distinct CDR3 sequences, around 8.3% of them detected once, and approximately 0.96% sits in the top ten. The trim removed 4 bases at V and 3 bases at J, leaving 8 bases unmatched. This CDR3 is 15 amino acids long. Germline-derived CDR1 and CDR2 are SGDLS and YYNGEE. These same records also appear under a second study, on yellow fever vaccine responses in identical twins. In that study: It has been reported that, in twins, the vaccine T cell response seemed partly convergent and partly personalized.

This rearrangement joins TRBV9 to TRBJ2-5; 8 bases are shared with TRBD1. Sequenced sample: PBMCs. This receptor was obtained from a woman between 18 and 29 years old in good health. CDR3 region: CASSPSLDREETQYF. The CDR3 bases are TGTGCCAGCAGCCCTAGCTTGGACAGGGAAGAGACCCAGTACTTC. Looking up the rest from reference TRBV9 and TRBJ2-5 gives the full variable domain: DSGVTQTPKHLITATGQRVTLRCSPRSGDLSVYWYQQSLDQGLQFLIQYYNGEERAKGNILERFSAQQFPDLHSELNLSSLELGDSALYFCASSPSLDREETQYFGPGTRLLVL.